Below, 8 T cell receptor beta chains from the same sample are listed, as sequenced in a study of blood T cell repertoires in COVID-19. Method: immunoSEQ multiplex PCR; TCRdb's copy keeps in-frame clones and lacks some. The repertoire holds about 220,000 clones, roughly four fifths seen once, with approximately 3.1% in the top ten. The sequencing sample was made of PBMCs or T cells enriched from blood (not recorded which). Receptors were obtained from a woman aged 60-70 years who had recovered from COVID-19.

The rearrangement joins TRBV11-3 to TRBJ2-3; D call uncertain. This CDR3 region has 13 residues. Germline V CDR1 and CDR2: SGHNT, YENEEA. Trimming stripped 4 bases from V and 4 bases from J, with 9 bases between. CDR3 sequence: CASSSQHADTQYF. The CDR3, as DNA: TGTGCCAGCAGCTCACAACACGCAGATACGCAGTATTTT. Drawing the rest from reference TRBV11-3 and TRBJ2-3, the complete variable domain is EAGVVQSPRYKIIEKKQPVAFWCNPISGHNTLYWYLQNLGQGPELLIRYENEEAVDDSQLPKDRFSAERLKGVDSTLKIQPAELGDSAVYLCASSSQHADTQYFGPGTRLTVL.

This clone was detected once. The chain is built from TRBV6-6 and TRBJ1-5, with a tentative D call TRBD1 (6 bases). Germline CDR1 MNHNY, CDR2 SVGAGI (reference sequence). V lost 4 bases and J lost 0, with 10 bases in between. The CDR3 contains 15 residues. DNA for the CDR3: TGTGCCAGCAGTTCGACAGGATATAGCAATCAGCCCCAGCATTTT. Translating gives CASSSTGYSNQPQHF.

In its sample, this clone was seen once. The CDR3 sequence: CASGPGQGSQEQFF. In DNA, the CDR3 is TGTGCCAGCGGGCCGGGACAGGGGAGTCAGGAGCAGTTCTTC. The V call is TRBV2, the J call TRBJ2-1; 10 bases map to TRBD1. Germline V lookup: CDR1 SNHLY, CDR2 FYNNEI. CDR3 length equals 14 residues. V lost 8 bases to trimming and J lost 10 bases; unmatched junction nucleotides: 11.

Comment on this clone: One junction end does not reproduce the germline sequence, and a read error may be involved. This rearrangement joins TRBV7-9 to TRBJ2-1; D might be TRBD2 (5 bases). The CDR3 sequence is 11 residues long. Germline CDR1 and CDR2: SEHNR and FQNEAQ (reference sequence). CDR3 in amino acids: CASSTPDRELF. The CDR3 DNA sequence: TGTGCCAGCAGCACACCGGACCGGGAACTCTTC.

V and J are TRBV6-4 and TRBJ2-3, with D uncertain. The CDR3 has 15 residues. Deletions cut 2 bases from V and 0 bases from J, with 9 bases between. Germline V gene lookup returns CDR1 MRHNA and CDR2 SNTAGT. CDR3 residues: CASSDAGSSTDTQYF. CDR3 in DNA: TGTGCCAGCAGTGACGCAGGCTCTAGCACAGATACGCAGTATTTT.

The chain carries TRBV12-5 and TRBJ2-5; tentatively, D is TRBD1 (5 bases). The CDR3 covers 15 residues. Germline CDR1 LGHNT, CDR2 FRNRAP. Between the trimmed V and J ends, which lost 1 base and 1 base, there was a span of 10 bases. The DNA of the CDR3 is TGTGCTAGTGGTTTGGGTAGCAGGGCCCAAGAGACCCAGTACTTC. It yields the protein CASGLGSRAQETQYF.

This rearrangement joins TRBV4-3 to TRBJ1-1, with D unresolved. CDR1 is LGHNA and CDR2 is YSLEER in the germline V gene. This CDR3 comprises 13 residues. Trimming shortened V by 4 bases and J by 0 bases, and 6 bases separated the two germline ends. CDR3 bases: TGCGCCAGCAGCCTCTATATGAACACTGAAGCTTTCTTT. The encoded protein is CASSLYMNTEAFF.

The chain combines TRBV7-7 with TRBJ2-2, with TRBD1 identical over 9 bases. This CDR3 spans 17 amino acids. With 2 bases clipped from V and 1 base from J, the junction kept 5 bases outside the gene matches. From germline, CDR1 is SSHAT and CDR2 FNYEAQ (reference sequence). The CDR3 DNA reads as TGTGCCAGCAGCTTAACCCCGGGACAGGGGAACACCGGGGAGCTGTTTTTT. It specifies CASSLTPGQGNTGELFF.